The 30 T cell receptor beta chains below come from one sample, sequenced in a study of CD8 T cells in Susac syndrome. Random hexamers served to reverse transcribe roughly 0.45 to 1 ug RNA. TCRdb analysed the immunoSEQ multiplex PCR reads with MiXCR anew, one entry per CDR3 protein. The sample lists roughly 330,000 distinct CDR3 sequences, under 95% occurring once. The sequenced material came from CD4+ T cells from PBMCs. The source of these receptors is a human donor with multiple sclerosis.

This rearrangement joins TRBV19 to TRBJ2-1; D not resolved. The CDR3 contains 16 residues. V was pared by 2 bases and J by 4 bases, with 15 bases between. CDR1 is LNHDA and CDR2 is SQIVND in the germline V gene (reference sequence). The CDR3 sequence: CASSIIGRTGYNEQFF. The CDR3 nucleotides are TGTGCCAGTAGTATAATTGGGCGGACGGGTTACAATGAGCAGTTCTTC.

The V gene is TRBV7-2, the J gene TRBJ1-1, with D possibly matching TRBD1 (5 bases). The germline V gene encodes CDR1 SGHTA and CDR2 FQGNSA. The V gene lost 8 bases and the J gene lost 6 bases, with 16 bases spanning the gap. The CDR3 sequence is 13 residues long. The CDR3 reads CASGVARAPEAFF. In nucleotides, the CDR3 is TGTGCCAGCGGCGTCGCCAGGGCGCCTGAAGCTTTCTTT.

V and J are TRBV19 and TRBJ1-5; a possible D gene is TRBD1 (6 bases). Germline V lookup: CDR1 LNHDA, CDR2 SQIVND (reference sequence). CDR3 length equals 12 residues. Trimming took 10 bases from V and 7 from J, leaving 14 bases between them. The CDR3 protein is CATTDRNQPQHF. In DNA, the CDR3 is TGTGCCACAACCGACAGGAACCAGCCCCAGCATTTT. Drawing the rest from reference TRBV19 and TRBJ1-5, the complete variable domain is DGGITQSPKYLFRKEGQNVTLSCEQNLNHDAMYWYRQDPGQGLRLIYYSQIVNDFQKGDIAEGYSVSREKKESFPLTVTSAQKNPTAFYLCATTDRNQPQHFGDGTRLSIL.

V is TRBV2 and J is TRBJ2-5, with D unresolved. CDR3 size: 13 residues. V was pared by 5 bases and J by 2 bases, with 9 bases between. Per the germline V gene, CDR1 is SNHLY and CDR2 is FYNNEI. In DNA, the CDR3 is TGTGCCAGCAGTCCAGAGCTACAAGAGACCCAGTACTTC. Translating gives CASSPELQETQYF.

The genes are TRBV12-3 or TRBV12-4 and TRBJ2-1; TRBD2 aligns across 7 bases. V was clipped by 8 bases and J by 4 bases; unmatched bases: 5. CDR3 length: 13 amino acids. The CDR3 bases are TGTGCCAGCGAGAGCGGGGTTTACAATGAGCAGTTCTTC. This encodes CASESGVYNEQFF.

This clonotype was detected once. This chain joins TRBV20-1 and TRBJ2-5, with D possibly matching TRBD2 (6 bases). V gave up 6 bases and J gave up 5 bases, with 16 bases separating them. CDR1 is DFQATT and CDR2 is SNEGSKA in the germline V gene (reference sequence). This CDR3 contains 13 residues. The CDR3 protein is CSAPEGAWETQYF. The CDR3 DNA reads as TGCAGTGCCCCGGAGGGAGCCTGGGAGACCCAGTACTTC.

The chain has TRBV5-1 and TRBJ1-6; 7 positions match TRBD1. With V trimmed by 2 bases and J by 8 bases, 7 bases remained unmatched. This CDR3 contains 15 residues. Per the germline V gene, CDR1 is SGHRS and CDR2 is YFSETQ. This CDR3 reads CASSFGFTGDSPLHF. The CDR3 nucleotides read TGCGCCAGCAGCTTTGGCTTCACAGGGGATTCACCCCTCCACTTT.

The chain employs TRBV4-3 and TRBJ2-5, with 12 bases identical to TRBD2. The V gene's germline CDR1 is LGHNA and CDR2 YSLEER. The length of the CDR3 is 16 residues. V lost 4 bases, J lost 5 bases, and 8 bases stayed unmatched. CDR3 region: CASSPTSGSVGETQYF. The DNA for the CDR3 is TGCGCCAGCAGCCCGACTAGCGGGAGCGTCGGGGAGACCCAGTACTTC.

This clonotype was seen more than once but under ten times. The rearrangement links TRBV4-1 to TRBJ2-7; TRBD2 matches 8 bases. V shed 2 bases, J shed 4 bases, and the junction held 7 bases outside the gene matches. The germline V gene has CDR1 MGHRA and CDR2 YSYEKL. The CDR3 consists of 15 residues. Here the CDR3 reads CASSQPTSGGYEQYF. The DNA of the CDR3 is TGCGCCAGCAGCCAACCCACTAGCGGTGGATACGAGCAGTACTTC.

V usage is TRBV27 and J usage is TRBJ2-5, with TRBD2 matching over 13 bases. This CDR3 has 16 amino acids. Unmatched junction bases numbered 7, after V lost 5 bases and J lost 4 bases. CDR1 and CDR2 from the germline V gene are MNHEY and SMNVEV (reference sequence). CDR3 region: CASSPRLAGGSETQYF. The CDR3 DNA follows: TGTGCCAGCAGTCCACGACTAGCGGGGGGATCAGAGACCCAGTACTTC.

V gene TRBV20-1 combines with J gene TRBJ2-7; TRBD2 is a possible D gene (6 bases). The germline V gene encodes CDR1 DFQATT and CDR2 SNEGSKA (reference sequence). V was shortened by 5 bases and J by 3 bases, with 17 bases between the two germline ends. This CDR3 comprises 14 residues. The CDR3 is CSAPYDAGSYEQYF. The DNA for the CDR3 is TGCAGTGCTCCATATGACGCGGGGAGCTACGAGCAGTACTTC.

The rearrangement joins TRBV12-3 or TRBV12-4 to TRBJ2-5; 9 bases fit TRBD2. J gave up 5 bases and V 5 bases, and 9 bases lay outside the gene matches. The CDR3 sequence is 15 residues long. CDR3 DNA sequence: TGTGCCAGCAGTCCACAGACTAGCGGTTATGAGACCCAGTACTTC. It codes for CASSPQTSGYETQYF.

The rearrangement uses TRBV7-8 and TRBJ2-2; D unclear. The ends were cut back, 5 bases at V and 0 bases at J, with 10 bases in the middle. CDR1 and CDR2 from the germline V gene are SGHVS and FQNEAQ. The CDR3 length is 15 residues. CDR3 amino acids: CASSPSTSNTGELFF. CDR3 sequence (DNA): TGTGCCAGCAGCCCGTCAACATCGAACACCGGGGAGCTGTTTTTT.

As DNA, the CDR3 is TGTGCCAGCAGCTCTCTAGCGTCGAAGACCCAGTACTTC. This encodes CASSSLASKTQYF. The chain joins TRBV7-2 to TRBJ2-5, with TRBD2 as a possible D gene (6 bases). V was shortened by 4 bases and J by 6 bases, with 12 bases between the two germline ends. The CDR3 has 13 residues. CDR1 and CDR2 from the germline V gene are SGHTA and FQGNSA.

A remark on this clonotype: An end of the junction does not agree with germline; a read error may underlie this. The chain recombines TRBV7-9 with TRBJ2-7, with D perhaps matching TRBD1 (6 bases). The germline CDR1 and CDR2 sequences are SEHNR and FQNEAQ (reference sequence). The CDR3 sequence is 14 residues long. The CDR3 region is CAISLSGQIYEQYF. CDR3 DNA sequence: TGTGCCATCAGCCTGAGCGGACAGATCTACGAGCAGTACTTC.

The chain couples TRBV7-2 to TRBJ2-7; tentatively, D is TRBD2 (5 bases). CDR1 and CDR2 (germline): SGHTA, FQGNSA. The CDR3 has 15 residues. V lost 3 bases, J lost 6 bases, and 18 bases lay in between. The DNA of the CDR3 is TGTGCCAGCAGCTTGGGAAGGACTCCCGAGGGCGAGCAGTACTTC. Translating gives CASSLGRTPEGEQYF.

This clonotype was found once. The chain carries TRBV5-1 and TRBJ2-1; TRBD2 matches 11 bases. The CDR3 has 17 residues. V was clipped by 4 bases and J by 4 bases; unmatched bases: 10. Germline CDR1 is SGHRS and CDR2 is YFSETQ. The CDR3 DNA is TGCGCCAGCAGCCCAATGACTAGCGGGGTGAGGTACAATGAGCAGTTCTTC. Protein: CASSPMTSGVRYNEQFF.

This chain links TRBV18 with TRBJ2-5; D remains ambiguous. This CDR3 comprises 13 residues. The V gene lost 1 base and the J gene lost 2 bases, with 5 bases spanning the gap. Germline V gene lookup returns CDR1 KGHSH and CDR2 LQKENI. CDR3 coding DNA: TGTGCCAGCTCACCACTACAGCAAGAGACCCAGTACTTC. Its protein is CASSPLQQETQYF.

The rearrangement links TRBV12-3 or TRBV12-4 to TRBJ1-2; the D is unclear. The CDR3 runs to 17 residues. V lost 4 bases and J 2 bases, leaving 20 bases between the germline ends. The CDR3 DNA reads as TGTGCCAGCAGTTCGTCAAACTGGAAGGTCCAGAACTATGGCTACACCTTC. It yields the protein CASSSSNWKVQNYGYTF.

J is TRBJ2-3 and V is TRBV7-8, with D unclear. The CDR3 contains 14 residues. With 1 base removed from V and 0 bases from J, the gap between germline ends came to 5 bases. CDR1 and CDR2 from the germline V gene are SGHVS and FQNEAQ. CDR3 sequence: CASSLEDSTDTQYF. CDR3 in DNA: TGTGCCAGCAGCTTAGAAGACAGCACAGATACGCAGTATTTT.

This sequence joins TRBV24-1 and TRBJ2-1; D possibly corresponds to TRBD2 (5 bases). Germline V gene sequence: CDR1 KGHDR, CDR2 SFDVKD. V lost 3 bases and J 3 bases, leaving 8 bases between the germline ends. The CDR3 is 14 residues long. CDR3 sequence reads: CATSDPSGYNEQFF. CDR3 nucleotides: TGTGCCACCAGTGATCCCAGCGGCTACAATGAGCAGTTCTTC.

The CDR3, as DNA: TGTGCCTGGAAGTGGGGAATCATGAACACTGAAGCTTTCTTT. Translating it yields CAWKWGIMNTEAFF. The chain is built from TRBV30 and TRBJ1-1; D unclear. In germline, CDR1 is GTSNPN, CDR2 SVGIG (reference sequence). Trimming took 4 bases from V and 0 from J, leaving 12 bases between them. The CDR3 covers 14 residues.

CDR3 sequence (DNA): TGTGCCAGCAGTTTAGCTAGGACAGGGGCGGCCGTCCAAGAGACCCAGTACTTC. Translating gives CASSLARTGAAVQETQYF. The chain joins TRBV12-3 or TRBV12-4 to TRBJ2-5; the match to TRBD1 covers 9 bases. V gave up 0 bases and J gave up 1 base; unmatched junction bases: 9. This CDR3 has 18 residues.

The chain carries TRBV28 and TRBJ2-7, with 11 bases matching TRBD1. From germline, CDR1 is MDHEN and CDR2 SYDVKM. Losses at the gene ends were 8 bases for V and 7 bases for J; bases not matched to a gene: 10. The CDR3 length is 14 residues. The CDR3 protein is CASLDRGLVGEQYF. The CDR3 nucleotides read TGTGCCAGCTTGGACAGGGGGCTTGTCGGAGAGCAGTACTTC.

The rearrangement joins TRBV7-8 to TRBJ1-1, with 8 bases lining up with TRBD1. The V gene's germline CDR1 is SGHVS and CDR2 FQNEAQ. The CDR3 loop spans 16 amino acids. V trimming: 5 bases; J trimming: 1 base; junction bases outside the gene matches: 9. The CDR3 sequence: CASSLVTGARNTEAFF. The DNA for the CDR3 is TGTGCCAGCAGCCTAGTGACAGGGGCGAGGAACACTGAAGCTTTCTTT.

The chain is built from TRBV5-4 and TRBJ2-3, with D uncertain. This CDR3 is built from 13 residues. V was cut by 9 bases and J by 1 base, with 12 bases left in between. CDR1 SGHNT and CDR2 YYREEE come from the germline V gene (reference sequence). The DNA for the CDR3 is TGTGCCAACAAGTCCAAGTGCACAGATACGCAGTATTTT. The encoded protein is CANKSKCTDTQYF.

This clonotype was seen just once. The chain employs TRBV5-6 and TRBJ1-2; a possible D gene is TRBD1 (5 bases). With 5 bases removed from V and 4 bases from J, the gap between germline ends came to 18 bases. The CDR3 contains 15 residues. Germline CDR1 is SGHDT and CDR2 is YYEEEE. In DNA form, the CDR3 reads TGTGCCAGCAGTCCCGCCTTGGACATCTCCTATGGCTACACCTTC. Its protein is CASSPALDISYGYTF. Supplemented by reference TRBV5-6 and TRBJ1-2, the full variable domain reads DAGVTQSPTHLIKTRGQQVTLRCSPKSGHDTVSWYQQALGQGPQFIFQYYEEEERQRGNFPDRFSGHQFPNYSSELNVNALLLGDSALYLCASSPALDISYGYTFGSGTRLTVV.

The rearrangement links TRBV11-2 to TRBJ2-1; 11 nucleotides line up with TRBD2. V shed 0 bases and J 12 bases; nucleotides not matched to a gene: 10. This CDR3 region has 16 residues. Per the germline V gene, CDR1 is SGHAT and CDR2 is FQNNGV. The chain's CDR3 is CASSLEELAGVSAQFF. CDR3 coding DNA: TGTGCCAGCAGCTTAGAAGAACTAGCGGGAGTTTCGGCGCAGTTCTTC.

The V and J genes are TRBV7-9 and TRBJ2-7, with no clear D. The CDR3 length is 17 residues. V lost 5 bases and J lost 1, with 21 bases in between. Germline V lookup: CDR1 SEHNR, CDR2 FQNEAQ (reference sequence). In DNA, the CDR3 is TGTGCCAGCAGCCCCGAGTCCCTAACCATTGATTCCTACGAGCAGTACTTC. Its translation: CASSPESLTIDSYEQYF.

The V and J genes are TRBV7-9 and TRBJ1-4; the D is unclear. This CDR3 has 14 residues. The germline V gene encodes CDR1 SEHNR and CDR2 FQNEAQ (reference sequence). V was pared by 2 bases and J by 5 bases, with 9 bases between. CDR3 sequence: CASSLPTGNEKLFF. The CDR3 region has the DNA TGTGCCAGCAGCTTACCGACGGGGAATGAAAAACTGTTTTTT.